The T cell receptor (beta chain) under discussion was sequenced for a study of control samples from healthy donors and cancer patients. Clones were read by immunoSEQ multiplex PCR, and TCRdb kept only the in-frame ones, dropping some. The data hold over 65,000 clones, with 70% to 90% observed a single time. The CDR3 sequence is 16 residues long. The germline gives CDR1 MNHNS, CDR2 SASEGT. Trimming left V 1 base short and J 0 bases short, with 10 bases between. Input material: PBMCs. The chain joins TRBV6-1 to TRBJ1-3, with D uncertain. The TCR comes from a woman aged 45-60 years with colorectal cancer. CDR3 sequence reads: CASSEGWRASGNTIYF. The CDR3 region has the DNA TGTGCCAGCAGTGAAGGGTGGCGAGCCTCTGGAAACACCATATATTTT.